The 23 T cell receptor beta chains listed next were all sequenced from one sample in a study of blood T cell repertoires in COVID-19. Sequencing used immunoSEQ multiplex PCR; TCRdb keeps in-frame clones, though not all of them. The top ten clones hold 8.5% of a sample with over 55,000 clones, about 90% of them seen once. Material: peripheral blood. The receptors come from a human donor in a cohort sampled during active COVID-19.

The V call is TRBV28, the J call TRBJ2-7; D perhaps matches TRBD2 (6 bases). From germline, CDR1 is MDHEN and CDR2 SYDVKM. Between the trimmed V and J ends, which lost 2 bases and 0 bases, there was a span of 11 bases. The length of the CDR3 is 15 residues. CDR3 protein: CASSLVGRSSYEQYF. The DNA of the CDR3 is TGTGCCAGCAGTTTAGTGGGGAGGAGCTCCTACGAGCAGTACTTC.

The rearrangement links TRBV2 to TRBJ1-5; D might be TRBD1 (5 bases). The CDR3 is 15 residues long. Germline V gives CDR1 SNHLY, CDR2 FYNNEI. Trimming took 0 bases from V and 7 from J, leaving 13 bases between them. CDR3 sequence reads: CASSEAGRVGQPQHF. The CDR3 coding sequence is TGTGCCAGCAGTGAAGCGGGCAGGGTCGGCCAGCCCCAGCATTTT.

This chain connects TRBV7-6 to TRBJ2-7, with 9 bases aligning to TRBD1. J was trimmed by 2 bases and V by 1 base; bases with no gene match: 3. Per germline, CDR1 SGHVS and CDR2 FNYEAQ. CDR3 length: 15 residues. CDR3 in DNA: TGTGCCAGCAGCTTAGGAGACAGGGGGACCTACGAGCAGTACTTC. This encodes CASSLGDRGTYEQYF.

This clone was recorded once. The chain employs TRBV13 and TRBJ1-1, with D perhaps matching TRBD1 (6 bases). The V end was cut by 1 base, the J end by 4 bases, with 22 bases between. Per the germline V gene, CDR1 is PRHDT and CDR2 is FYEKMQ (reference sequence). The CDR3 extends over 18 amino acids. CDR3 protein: CASSLASTGFNMPTEAFF. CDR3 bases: TGTGCCAGCAGCTTAGCCAGTACAGGGTTCAATATGCCCACTGAAGCTTTCTTT.

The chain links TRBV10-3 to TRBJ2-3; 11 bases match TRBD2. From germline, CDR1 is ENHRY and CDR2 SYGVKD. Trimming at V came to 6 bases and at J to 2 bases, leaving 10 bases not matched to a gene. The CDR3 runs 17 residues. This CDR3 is CAISRLAGGLNTDTQYF. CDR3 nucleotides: TGTGCCATCAGCAGATTAGCGGGGGGGCTGAACACAGATACGCAGTATTTT.

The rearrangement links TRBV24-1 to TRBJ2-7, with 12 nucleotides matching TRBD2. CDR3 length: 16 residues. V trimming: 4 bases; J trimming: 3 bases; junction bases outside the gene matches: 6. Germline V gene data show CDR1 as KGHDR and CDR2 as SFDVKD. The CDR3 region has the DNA TGTGCCACCAGTGAGAAGACTAGCGGGGGCATCTACGAGCAGTACTTC. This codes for CATSEKTSGGIYEQYF.

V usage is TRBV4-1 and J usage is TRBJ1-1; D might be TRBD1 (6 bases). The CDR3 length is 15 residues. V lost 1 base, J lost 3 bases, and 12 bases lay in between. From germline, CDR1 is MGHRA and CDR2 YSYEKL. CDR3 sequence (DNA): TGCGCCAGCAGCCAAGCTCACAGGGCGGACACTGAAGCTTTCTTT. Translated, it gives CASSQAHRADTEAFF.

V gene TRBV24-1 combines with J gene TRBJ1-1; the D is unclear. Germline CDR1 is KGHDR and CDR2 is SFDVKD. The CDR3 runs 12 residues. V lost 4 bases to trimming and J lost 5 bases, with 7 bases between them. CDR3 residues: CATSDIGTEAFF. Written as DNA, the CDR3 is TGTGCCACCAGTGACATCGGTACTGAAGCTTTCTTT.

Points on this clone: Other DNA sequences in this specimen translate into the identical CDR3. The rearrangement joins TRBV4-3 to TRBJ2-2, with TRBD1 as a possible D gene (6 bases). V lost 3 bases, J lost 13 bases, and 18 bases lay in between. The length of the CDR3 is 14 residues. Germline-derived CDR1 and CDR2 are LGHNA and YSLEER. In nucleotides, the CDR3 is TGCGCCAGCAGCCAGGCCCTACAGGGAGTGAGGCTGTTTTTT. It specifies CASSQALQGVRLFF.

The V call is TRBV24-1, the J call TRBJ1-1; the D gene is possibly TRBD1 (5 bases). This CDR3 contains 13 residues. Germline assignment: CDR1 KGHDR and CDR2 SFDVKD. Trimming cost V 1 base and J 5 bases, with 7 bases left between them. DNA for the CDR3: TGTGCCACCAGTGATTTCCAGGGTACTGAAGCTTTCTTT. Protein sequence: CATSDFQGTEAFF.

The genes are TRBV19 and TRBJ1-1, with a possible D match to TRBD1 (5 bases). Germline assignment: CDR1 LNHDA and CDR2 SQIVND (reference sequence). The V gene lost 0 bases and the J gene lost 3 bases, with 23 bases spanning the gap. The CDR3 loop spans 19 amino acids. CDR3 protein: CASSIDARTGQFRYTEAFF. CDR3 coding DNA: TGTGCCAGTAGTATAGATGCGCGCACAGGTCAATTCAGGTACACTGAAGCTTTCTTT.

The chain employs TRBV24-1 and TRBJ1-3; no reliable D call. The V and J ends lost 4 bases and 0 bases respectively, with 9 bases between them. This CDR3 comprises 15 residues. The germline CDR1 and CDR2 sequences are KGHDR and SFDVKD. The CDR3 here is CATSDPRDSGNTIYF. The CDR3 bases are TGTGCCACCAGTGACCCCCGGGACTCTGGAAACACCATATATTTT.

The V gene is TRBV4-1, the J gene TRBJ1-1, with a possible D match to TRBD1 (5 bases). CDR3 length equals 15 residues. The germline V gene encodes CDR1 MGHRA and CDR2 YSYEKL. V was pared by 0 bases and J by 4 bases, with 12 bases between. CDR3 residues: CASSQDRSGATEAFF. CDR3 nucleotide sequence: TGCGCCAGCAGCCAAGACCGTTCTGGGGCCACTGAAGCTTTCTTT.

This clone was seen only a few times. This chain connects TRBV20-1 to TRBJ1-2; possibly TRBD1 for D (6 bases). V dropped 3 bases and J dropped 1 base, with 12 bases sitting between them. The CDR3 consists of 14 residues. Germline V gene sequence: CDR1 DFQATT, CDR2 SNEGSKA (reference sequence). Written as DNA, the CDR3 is TGCAGTGCTAGTACCCAGGGGTTTAACTATGGCTACACCTTC. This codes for CSASTQGFNYGYTF.

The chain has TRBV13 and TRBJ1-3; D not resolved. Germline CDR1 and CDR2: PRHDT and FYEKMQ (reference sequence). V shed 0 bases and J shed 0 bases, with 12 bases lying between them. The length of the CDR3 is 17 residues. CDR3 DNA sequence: TGTGCCAGCAGCTTAGGGGTTATACAGAGCTCTGGAAACACCATATATTTT. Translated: CASSLGVIQSSGNTIYF.

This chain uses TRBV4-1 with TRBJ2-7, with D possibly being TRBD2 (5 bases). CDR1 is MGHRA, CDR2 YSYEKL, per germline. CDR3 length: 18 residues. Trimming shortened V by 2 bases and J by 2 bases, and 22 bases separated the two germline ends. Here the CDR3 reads CASSQRSLKGAEAYEQYF. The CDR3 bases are TGCGCCAGCAGCCAACGCAGTCTTAAGGGAGCGGAGGCCTACGAGCAGTACTTC.

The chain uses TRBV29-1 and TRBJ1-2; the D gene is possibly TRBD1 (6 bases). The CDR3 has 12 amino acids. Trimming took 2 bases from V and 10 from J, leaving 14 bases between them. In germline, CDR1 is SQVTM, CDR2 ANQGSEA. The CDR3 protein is CSVETYRENYTF. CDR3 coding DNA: TGCAGCGTTGAAACGTACAGGGAGAACTACACCTTC.

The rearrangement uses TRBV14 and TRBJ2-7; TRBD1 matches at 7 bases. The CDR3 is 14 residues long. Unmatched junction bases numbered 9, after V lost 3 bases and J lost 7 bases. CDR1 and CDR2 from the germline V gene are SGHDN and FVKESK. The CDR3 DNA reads TGTGCCAGCAGCCATCTAGGGGGCGGTGAGGAGCAGTACTTC. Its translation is CASSHLGGGEEQYF.

The CDR3 DNA follows: TGTGCCAGCAGTTTCTTAGCGGGGGACGAGCAGTACTTC. It translates to CASSFLAGDEQYF. The rearrangement uses TRBV28 and TRBJ2-7; 9 bases agree with TRBD2. The CDR3 covers 13 residues. Germline lookup yields CDR1 MDHEN and CDR2 SYDVKM. Trimming removed 3 bases from V and 5 bases from J; junction bases left unmatched: 2. The full variable domain, rest sourced from reference TRBV28 and TRBJ2-7, is DVKVTQSSRYLVKRTGEKVFLECVQDMDHENMFWYRQDPGLGLRLIYFSYDVKMKEKGDIPEGYSVSREKKERFSLILESASTNQTSMYLCASSFLAGDEQYFGPGTRLTVT.

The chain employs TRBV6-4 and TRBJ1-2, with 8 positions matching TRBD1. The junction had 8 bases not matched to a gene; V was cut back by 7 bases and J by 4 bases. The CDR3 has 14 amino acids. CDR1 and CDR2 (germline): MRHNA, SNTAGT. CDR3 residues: CASTGTGRLYGYTF. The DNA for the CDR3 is TGTGCCAGCACCGGGACAGGCCGGCTCTATGGCTACACCTTC.

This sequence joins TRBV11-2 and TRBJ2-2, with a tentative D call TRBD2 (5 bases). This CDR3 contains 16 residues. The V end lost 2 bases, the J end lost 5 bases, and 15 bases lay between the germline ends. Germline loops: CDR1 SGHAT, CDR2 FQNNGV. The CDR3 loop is CASSLRADRGTGELFF. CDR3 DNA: TGTGCCAGCAGCTTAAGGGCAGACCGGGGAACCGGGGAGCTGTTTTTT.

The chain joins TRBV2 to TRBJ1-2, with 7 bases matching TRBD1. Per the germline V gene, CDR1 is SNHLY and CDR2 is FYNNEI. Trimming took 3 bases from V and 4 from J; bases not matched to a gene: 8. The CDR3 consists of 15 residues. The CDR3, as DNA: TGTGCCAGCAGTGAGCAGTGGGACAGCTCCTATGGCTACACCTTC. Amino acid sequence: CASSEQWDSSYGYTF.

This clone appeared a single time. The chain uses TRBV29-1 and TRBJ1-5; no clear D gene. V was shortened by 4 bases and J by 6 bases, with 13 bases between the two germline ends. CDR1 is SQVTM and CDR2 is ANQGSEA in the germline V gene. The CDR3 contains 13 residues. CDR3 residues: CSVGTGYGQPQHF. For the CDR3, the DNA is TGCAGCGTTGGGACGGGGTATGGTCAGCCCCAGCATTTT.